This T cell receptor beta chain derives from a study of blood T cells in healthy people across ages. The CDR3 covers 16 residues. V was trimmed by 2 bases and J by 3 bases, leaving 14 bases between them. Germline V gene lookup returns CDR1 MNHEY and CDR2 SVGAGI. As to this clonotype: What it binds is unknown.

Overall study findings and caveats: The study could not conclusively compare naive and antigen-experienced cells, given its unsorted PBMCs.

A second PCR of 7 to 11 cycles used a sample-barcoded 5' primer and a J-beta primer mix. CDR3-containing paired-end reads numbering at least 2.5 million came from each sample. Each CDR3 protein gets one entry after TCRdb re-called the 5' RACE reads with MiXCR. The table includes about 1,400,000 distinct CDR3 sequences, 42% detected once. J is TRBJ2-1 and V is TRBV6-5; D uncertain. The receptor's source is a woman under 30 in good health. The sequencing input was blood. The chain's CDR3 is CASSYTARVDYNEQFF. The CDR3 coding sequence is TGTGCCAGCAGTTACACCGCGAGAGTGGACTACAATGAGCAGTTCTTC.